This T cell receptor (beta chain) is from a study of T cell responses to AZD1222 COVID-19 vaccine. Profiling relied on immunoSEQ multiplex PCR, and the TCRdb table lists in-frame clones only, not all of them. This sample has around 180,000 clones, with around 86% found just once. This CDR3 is 14 amino acids long. The germline CDR1 and CDR2 sequences are SGHRS and YFSETQ. Trimming stripped 0 bases from V and 8 bases from J, with 14 bases between. Comment on this clone: The antigen is unknown.

Findings and caveats of the study: Only after the peak T cell response were repertoires sampled.

The source of this sequence is an adult in good health. This material consisted of peripheral blood, taken on day 0 of MenACWY control vaccination. V is TRBV5-1 and J is TRBJ1-2; D is possibly TRBD1 (5 bases). CDR3 nucleotide sequence: TGCGCCAGCAGCTTGGCCCTCCAGGGTGGGGGCTACACCTTC. Its protein is CASSLALQGGGYTF.